The clone carrying this T cell receptor beta chain was found a few times. The antigen is unknown. One base away lies a much larger clone, so this may be a sequencing read error. Sequenced by immunoSEQ multiplex PCR; TCRdb stores in-frame clones only, minus some. The specimen has 44,000 or so clones, none found just once. The CDR3 is 13 amino acids. Germline V gives CDR1 MNHEY, CDR2 SMNVEV (reference sequence). The sample originates from a study of T cells after posttransplantation cyclophosphamide. Whole-study results and caveats: TRB overlap between skin or GI tissue T cells and blood was limited. After PTCy, TRB diversity resembled that of CNI/methotrexate controls. Donor-recipient repertoire similarity was low at 1-2 months, rising over year one.

On the day of bone marrow donation, the related graft donor provided peripheral blood. The gene calls are TRBV27 and TRBJ2-5; 7 nucleotides align to TRBD1. The J call could be wrong; TRBJ2-7 is a better fit for the DNA end. The specimen sequenced was PBMCs. The clonotype originates from a man aged 35 to 55 in good health, CMV-negative, and a related stem cell transplant donor. CDR3 bases: TGTGCCAGCAGCCCCGGGACAGACTACGAGCAGTACTTC. Translated, it gives CASSPGTDYEQYF.